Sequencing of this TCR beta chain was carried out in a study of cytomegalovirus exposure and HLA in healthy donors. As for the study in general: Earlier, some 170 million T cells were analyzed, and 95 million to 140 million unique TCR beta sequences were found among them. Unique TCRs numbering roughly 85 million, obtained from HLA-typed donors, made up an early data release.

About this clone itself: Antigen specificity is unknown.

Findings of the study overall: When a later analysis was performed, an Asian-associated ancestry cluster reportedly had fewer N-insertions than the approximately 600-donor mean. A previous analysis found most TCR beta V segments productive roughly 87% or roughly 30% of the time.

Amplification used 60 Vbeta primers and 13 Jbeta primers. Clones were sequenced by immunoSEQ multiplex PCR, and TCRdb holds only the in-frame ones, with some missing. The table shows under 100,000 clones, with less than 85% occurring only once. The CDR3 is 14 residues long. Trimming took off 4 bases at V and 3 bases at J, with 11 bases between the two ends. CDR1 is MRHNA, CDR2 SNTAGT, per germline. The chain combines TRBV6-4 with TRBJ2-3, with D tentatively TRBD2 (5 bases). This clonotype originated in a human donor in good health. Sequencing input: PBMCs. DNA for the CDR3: TGTGCCAGCAGTGGGAATAGGGAGACAGATACGCAGTATTTT. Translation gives CASSGNRETDTQYF.